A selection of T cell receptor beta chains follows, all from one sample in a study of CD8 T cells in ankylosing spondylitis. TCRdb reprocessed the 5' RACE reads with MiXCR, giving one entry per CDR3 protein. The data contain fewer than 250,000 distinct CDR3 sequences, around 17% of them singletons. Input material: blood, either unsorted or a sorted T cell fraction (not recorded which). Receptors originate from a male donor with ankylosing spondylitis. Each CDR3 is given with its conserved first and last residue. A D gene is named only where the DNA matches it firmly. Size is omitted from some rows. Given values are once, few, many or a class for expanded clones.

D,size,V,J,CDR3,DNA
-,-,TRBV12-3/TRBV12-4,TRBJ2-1,CASRGLASEQFF,TGTGCCAGCAGGGGTTTAGCGAGCGAGCAGTTCTTC
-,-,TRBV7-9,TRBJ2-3,CASSFGQGGTDTQYF,TGTGCCAGCAGCTTCGGTCAGGGGGGAACAGATACGCAGTATTTT
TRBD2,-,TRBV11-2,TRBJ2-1,CASSLGASGGKWAYNEQFF,TGTGCCAGCAGCTTAGGGGCTAGCGGAGGGAAGTGGGCCTACAATGAGCAGTTCTTC
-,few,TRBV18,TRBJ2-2,CASSPPGPVTGELFF,TGTGCCAGCTCACCACCGGGGCCAGTTACCGGGGAGCTGTTTTTT
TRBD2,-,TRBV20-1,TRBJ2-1,CSARALAGLENEQFF,TGCAGTGCTAGGGCTCTAGCGGGACTTGAAAATGAGCAGTTCTTC
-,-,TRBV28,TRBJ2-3,CASSTFTDTQYF,TGTGCCAGCTCTACGTTCACAGATACGCAGTATTTT
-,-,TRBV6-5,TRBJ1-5,CASSLRGDGRQPQHF,TGTGCCAGCAGTTTACGGGGAGACGGGAGGCAGCCCCAGCATTTT
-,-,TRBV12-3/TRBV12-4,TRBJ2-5,CASKRGSEETQYF,TGTGCCAGCAAGAGGGGCTCGGAAGAGACCCAGTACTTC
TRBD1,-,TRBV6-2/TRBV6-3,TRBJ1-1,CASSYLRTGSTEAFF,TGTGCCAGCAGTTACCTGCGGACAGGGAGTACTGAAGCTTTCTTT
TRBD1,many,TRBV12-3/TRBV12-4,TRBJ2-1,CASSPTTGRVEQFF,TGTGCCAGCAGCCCTACGACAGGGCGAGTTGAGCAGTTCTTC
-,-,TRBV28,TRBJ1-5,CASSLLSPGQPQHF,TGTGCCAGCAGTTTATTATCGCCGGGGCAGCCCCAGCATTTT
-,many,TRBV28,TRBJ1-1,CASSFRLNTEAFF,TGTGCCAGCAGTTTTCGATTGAACACTGAAGCTTTCTTT
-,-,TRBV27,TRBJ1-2,CASSPEVVSSYGYTF,TGTGCCAGCAGTCCCGAGGTCGTCTCCTCCTATGGCTACACCTTC
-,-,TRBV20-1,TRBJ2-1,CSARGLQRSHNEQFF,TGCAGTGCTAGGGGCTTGCAGAGATCCCACAATGAGCAGTTCTTC
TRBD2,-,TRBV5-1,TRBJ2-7,CASSLGLAPSYEQYF,TGCGCCAGCAGCTTGGGACTAGCGCCTTCCTACGAGCAGTACTTC
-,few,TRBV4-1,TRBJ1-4,CASSQVPPREKLFF,TGCGCCAGCAGCCAAGTTCCTCCCAGAGAAAAACTGTTTTTT
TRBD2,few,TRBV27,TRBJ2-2,CASSLSLAENTGELFF,TGTGCCAGCAGTTTAAGTCTAGCGGAGAACACCGGGGAGCTGTTTTTT
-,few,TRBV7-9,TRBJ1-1,CASSLNQGFTEAFF,TGTGCCAGCAGCCTCAACCAGGGATTTACTGAAGCTTTCTTT
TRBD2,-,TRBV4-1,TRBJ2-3,CASSQISRTSGSPDTQYF,TGCGCCAGCAGCCAAATCTCTCGGACTAGCGGGAGCCCAGATACGCAGTATTTT
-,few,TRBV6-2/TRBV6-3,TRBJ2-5,CASRGGETQYF,TGTGCCAGCCGAGGAGGGGAGACCCAGTACTTC
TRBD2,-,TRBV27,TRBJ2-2,CASSLLSHSGSRSGELFF,TGTGCCAGCAGTTTACTATCCCATAGCGGGAGTAGGAGCGGGGAGCTGTTTTTT
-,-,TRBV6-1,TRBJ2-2,CASTSAGELFF,TGTGCCAGCACTTCTGCCGGGGAGCTGTTTTTT
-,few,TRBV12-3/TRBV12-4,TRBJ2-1,CASSLALMDEQFF,TGTGCCAGCAGTTTAGCCCTCATGGATGAGCAGTTCTTC
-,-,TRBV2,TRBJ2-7,CASLGRNYEQYF,TGTGCCAGCCTGGGACGGAACTACGAGCAGTACTTC
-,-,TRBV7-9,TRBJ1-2,CASSPLRANYGYTF,TGTGCCAGCAGCCCCCTCAGGGCGAACTATGGCTACACCTTC
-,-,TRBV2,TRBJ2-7,CASNTDPGRQPNEQYF,TGTGCCAGCAACACTGATCCGGGTCGCCAACCCAACGAGCAGTACTTC
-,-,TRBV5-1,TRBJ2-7,CASSFAGQRYEQYF,TGCGCCAGCAGCTTCGCGGGACAGAGATACGAGCAGTACTTC
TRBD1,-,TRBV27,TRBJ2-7,CASSLTGASIYEQYF,TGTGCCAGCAGTTTAACAGGGGCCTCCATCTACGAGCAGTACTTC
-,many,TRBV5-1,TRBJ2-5,CASRPDLEETQYF,TGCGCCAGCAGACCGGATTTGGAAGAGACCCAGTACTTC
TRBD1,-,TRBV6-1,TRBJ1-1,CASSPDRVDTEAFF,TGTGCCAGCAGCCCCGACAGGGTTGACACTGAAGCTTTCTTT
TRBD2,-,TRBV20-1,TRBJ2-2,CSARSHLLADHTNTGELFF,TGCAGTGCTCGGTCCCATCTACTAGCGGACCATACGAACACCGGGGAGCTGTTTTTT
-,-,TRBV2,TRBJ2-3,CASSNRDSTDTQYF,TGTGCCAGCAGTAACAGGGATAGCACAGATACGCAGTATTTT
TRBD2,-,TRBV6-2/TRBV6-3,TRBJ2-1,CASSLPAGGFFEQFF,TGTGCCAGCAGTTTGCCAGCGGGAGGGTTTTTTGAGCAGTTCTTC
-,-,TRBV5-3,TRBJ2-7,CARSPNPDSLVSEQYF,TGTGCCAGGAGCCCGAACCCCGACAGCCTAGTGAGCGAGCAGTACTTC